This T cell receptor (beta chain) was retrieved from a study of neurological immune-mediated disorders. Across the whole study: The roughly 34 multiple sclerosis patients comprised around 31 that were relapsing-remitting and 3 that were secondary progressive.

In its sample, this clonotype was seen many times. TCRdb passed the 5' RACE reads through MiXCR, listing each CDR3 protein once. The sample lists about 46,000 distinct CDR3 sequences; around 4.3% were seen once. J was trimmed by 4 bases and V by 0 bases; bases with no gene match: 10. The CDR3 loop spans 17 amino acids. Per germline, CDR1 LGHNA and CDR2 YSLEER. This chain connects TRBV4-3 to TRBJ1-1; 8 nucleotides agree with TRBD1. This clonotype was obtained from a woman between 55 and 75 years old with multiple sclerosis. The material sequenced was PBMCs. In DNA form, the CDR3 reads TGCGCCAGCAGCCAAGACCCAGGGGGCGTGATGAGCACTGAAGCTTTCTTT. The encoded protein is CASSQDPGGVMSTEAFF.